This TCR beta chain was obtained from a study of T-cell reconstitution after alpha-beta-depleted transplantation in children (dated by TCRdb to between 2015 and 2016). For context, the study as a whole: Using TCR repertoire profiling, the study followed T-cell immune reconstitution in a quantitative way in children after TCRalphabeta/CD19-depleted allogeneic hematopoietic cell transplantation.

General conclusions and limits of the study: The apparently early alphabetaT-cell count recovery about two months after transplant was reportedly dependent on only several hundred rapidly expanded clones derived from non-depleted graft cells. Over subsequent months, a decline in hyperexpanded clone frequencies was noted, and after one year, T-cell counts and TCRbeta diversity were mostly ascribed to newly produced T cells. In some patients, high TCRbeta diversity at day 60 was attributed to recipient T cells and intrathymic progenitors that had survived conditioning.

The sample's treatment or condition label, decoded: allogeneic hematopoietic cell transplantation with graft depleted of TCRalphabeta T cells and CD19 B cells. Transplant recipients were children who received TCRalphabeta/CD19-depleted allogeneic hematopoietic cell grafts. The library was made by PCR. TCRdb names Illumina HiSeq 2500 as the instrument used. TCR libraries were prepared with molecular barcoding, using unique molecular identifiers to normalize TCRbeta repertoire quantification. Through fastp at Q25 and MiXCR, TCRdb rebuilt clones from the public reads, retaining in-frame beta chains. Each entry merges the rows of one CDR3 protein and shows their most common DNA and genes. A total of about 980,000 distinct CDR3 sequences appear in this sample, roughly 29% of them only once. Of the sample, approximately 30% is held by the ten largest clones. From the cysteine through the phenylalanine, the CDR3 covers 15 amino acids. Only the CDR3 region is kept as DNA, spanning 45 bases read in frame from base 1. Cut back by 2 bases and 2 bases, the V and J ends lie 11 bases apart. CDR1 and CDR2 (SGHTA, FQGNSA) derive from the germline V gene.

As for this clonotype: The target of this receptor is not known. The input lacks base qualities; no much larger clone sits a single base away.

The clonotype comes from a boy in the first two years of life who had a stem cell transplant for SCID, so the T cells may come from the graft donor. The sequence joins TRBV7-2 to TRBJ2-3, with the D gene call left open. The sample consisted of PBMCs, mostly from graft donor cells, taken 360 days after TCRalphabeta/CD19-depleted stem cell transplant. The CDR3 amino acid sequence is: CASSLMGHITDTQYF. The base sequence is TGTGCCAGCAGCTTAATGGGCCACATCACAGATACGCAGTATTTT.